The 8 T cell receptor beta chains listed next were all sequenced from one sample in a study of control samples from healthy donors and cancer patients. Measured with immunoSEQ multiplex PCR; TCRdb has only the in-frame clones, and not every one. This sample has some 140,000 clones, with around 85% found just once. The specimen was blood. The receptor source for this set is a woman in her thirties in good health.

V and J are TRBV4-1 and TRBJ2-7; TRBD2 matches at 10 bases. Losses at the gene ends were 1 base for V and 3 bases for J; bases not matched to a gene: 6. The germline V gene encodes CDR1 MGHRA and CDR2 YSYEKL. This CDR3 has 16 amino acids. CDR3 protein: CASSQALLAGLYEQYF. Here the CDR3 DNA reads TGCGCCAGCAGCCAAGCTTTACTAGCGGGACTCTACGAGCAGTACTTC.

Note on this clone: At the DNA level, this CDR3 is encoded by other sequences in the same sample as well. The chain uses TRBV29-1 and TRBJ1-1; D unclear. The V end lost 3 bases, the J end lost 3 bases, and 8 bases lay between the germline ends. The germline V gene has CDR1 SQVTM and CDR2 ANQGSEA. CDR3 length: 12 residues. CDR3 nucleotide sequence: TGCAGCGTTGACCCGGGCCACACTGAAGCTTTCTTT. Translation: CSVDPGHTEAFF.

This chain joins TRBV19 and TRBJ1-5; perhaps TRBD1 as D (5 bases). CDR1 and CDR2 (germline): LNHDA, SQIVND (reference sequence). There are 16 residues in the CDR3. V was cut by 0 bases and J by 6 bases, with 15 bases left in between. CDR3 amino acids: CASSIEGGRVSQPQHF. The CDR3 nucleotides read TGTGCCAGTAGTATAGAGGGCGGCAGGGTAAGTCAGCCCCAGCATTTT.

V usage is TRBV2 and J usage is TRBJ1-1; tentative D call: TRBD1 (5 bases). The V gene lost 7 bases and the J gene lost 4 bases, with 16 bases spanning the gap. Germline CDR1 SNHLY, CDR2 FYNNEI. CDR3 length: 14 residues. CDR3 region: CASILRVTLTEAFF. In nucleotides, the CDR3 is TGTGCCAGCATACTCAGGGTTACGCTCACTGAAGCTTTCTTT.

This chain connects TRBV21-1 to TRBJ1-1; no check of the table's D call, TRBD1, against the DNA was made. TRBV21-1 represents a pseudogene. The CDR3 contains 15 residues. The CDR3 loop reads CASSEDRYSNTEAFF. The CDR3 bases are TGTGCCAGCAGCGAAGACAGGTACAGTAACACTGAAGCTTTCTTT.

This rearrangement joins TRBV5-1 to TRBJ2-7; weak D call: TRBD2 (6 bases). V lost 7 bases, J lost 7 bases, and 18 bases lay in between. Germline V gives CDR1 SGHRS, CDR2 YFSETQ. This CDR3 is 13 amino acids long. This CDR3 is CASAGTDRSEQYF. The CDR3 DNA sequence: TGCGCCAGCGCCGGGACTGATCGATCAGAGCAGTACTTC. Full variable domain (missing parts from reference TRBV5-1 and TRBJ2-7): KAGVTQTPRYLIKTRGQQVTLSCSPISGHRSVSWYQQTPGQGLQFLFEYFSETQRNKGNFPGRFSGRQFSNSRSEMNVSTLELGDSALYLCASAGTDRSEQYFGPGTRLTVT.

The chain recombines TRBV30 with TRBJ1-5, with no clear D. Germline-derived CDR1 and CDR2 are GTSNPN and SVGIG (reference sequence). This CDR3 contains 13 residues. Trimming shortened V by 4 bases and J by 0 bases, and 7 bases separated the two germline ends. In nucleotides, the CDR3 is TGTGCCTGGAACAGATATAGCAATCAGCCCCAGCATTTT. Its protein product is CAWNRYSNQPQHF.

On this clone: One end of the junction is discordant with germline, which a read error may explain. The chain joins TRBV7-8 to TRBJ1-1; 7 bases are shared with TRBD1. Germline CDR1 is SGHVS and CDR2 is FQNEAQ. The CDR3 is 12 residues long. CDR3 amino acids: CASSLERGRRDF. The CDR3 nucleotides read TGTGCCAGCAGCCTCGAGAGGGGGCGCCGGGACTTT.